This T cell receptor beta chain was obtained from a study of shared clonotypes between healthy human individuals. Note on this clone: As yet, its antigen is unknown.

It was into CD45RA+ naive and CD45RA-negative memory subsets that the CD4+ cells were split. Replicate sorted-subset PCRs were loaded with 150 to 250 ng DNA, 30,000 to 35,000 T cell genomes. In the original analysis: ImmunoSEQ junction-only sequences lacked quality scores, so their filtering differed. Profiling relied on immunoSEQ multiplex PCR, and the TCRdb table lists in-frame clones only, not all of them. D and trimming come from the DNA, and the V and J calls and clone size come from that table. The repertoire includes approximately 2.1 million clones, approximately 93% of them detected once, and roughly 0.36% sits in the top ten. This CDR3 is built from 15 residues. Per germline, CDR1 MDHEN and CDR2 SYDVKM. V dropped 3 bases and J dropped 10 bases, with 19 bases sitting between them. Study results and limitations: An anticipated effect of sequencing depth on clonotype sharing among donors was recognized.

This sequence was found in a man aged 18-30 years in good health. Some clones in this sample may be carry-over from other donors' samples. V usage is TRBV28 and J usage is TRBJ1-5; D remains unclear. The sequencing sample was made of naive CD4+ T cells from PBMCs. This sample's subset: CD45RA+ positively selected. As DNA, the CDR3 is TGTGCCAGCAGTTTCGGTCGTCCGGGAATTAACCCCCAGCATTTT. This gives the protein CASSFGRPGINPQHF.